The source of this T cell receptor (beta chain) is a study of OX40 agonist ivuxolimab in advanced cancers. Turning to the study itself: Participants averaged approximately 65 years of age (range about 23 to 79) and were under 90% male. Eligibility rules accepted prior anti-PD-1, anti-PD-L1 or anti-CTLA-4 therapy, and roughly 42% had some.

Method: immunoSEQ multiplex PCR; TCRdb's copy keeps in-frame clones and lacks some. The data show roughly 80,000 clones, around 80% seen once. Findings of the study overall: In general, CD8+ T cells held more expanded clones than CD4+ did, on average. At 0.1-3.0 mg/kg, partial responders had clonal expansion among the lowest observed.

This CDR3 is 13 amino acids long. Per the germline V gene, CDR1 is SSHAT and CDR2 is FNYEAQ (reference sequence). Comments on this clone: Its matching antigen is unknown. One end of the junction does not line up with germline, which may come from a read error.

This TCR came from an adult with an advanced solid tumor such as melanoma, head and neck, liver or kidney cancer. The chain carries TRBV7-7 and TRBJ1-6, with TRBD1 as a possible D gene (5 bases). Sequenced material: CD4+ or CD8+ T cells sorted from blood, taken in a trial of the OX40 agonist ivuxolimab. The CDR3 loop is CASSFRQQSPLHF. The CDR3, as DNA: TGTGCTAGCAGCTTTAGACAGCAATCACCCCTCCACTTT.